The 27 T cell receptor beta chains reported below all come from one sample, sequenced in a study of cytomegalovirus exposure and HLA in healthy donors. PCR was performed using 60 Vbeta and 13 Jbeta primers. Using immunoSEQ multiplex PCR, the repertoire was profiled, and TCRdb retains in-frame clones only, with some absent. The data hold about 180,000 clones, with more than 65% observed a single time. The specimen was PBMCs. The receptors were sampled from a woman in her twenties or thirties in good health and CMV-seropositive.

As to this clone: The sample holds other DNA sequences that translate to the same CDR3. The CDR3 region is CASRTDLQNTEAFF. For the CDR3, the DNA is TGCGCCAGCCGGACAGATCTCCAGAACACTGAAGCTTTCTTT. This sequence joins TRBV5-1 and TRBJ1-1; the D gene is possibly TRBD1 (6 bases). The CDR3 runs 14 residues. Trimming removed 7 bases at V and 1 base at J, with 14 bases between. Per the germline V gene, CDR1 is SGHRS and CDR2 is YFSETQ. Based on the CDR3 plus reference TRBV5-1 and TRBJ1-1, the full variable domain is KAGVTQTPRYLIKTRGQQVTLSCSPISGHRSVSWYQQTPGQGLQFLFEYFSETQRNKGNFPGRFSGRQFSNSRSEMNVSTLELGDSALYLCASRTDLQNTEAFFGQGTRLTVV.

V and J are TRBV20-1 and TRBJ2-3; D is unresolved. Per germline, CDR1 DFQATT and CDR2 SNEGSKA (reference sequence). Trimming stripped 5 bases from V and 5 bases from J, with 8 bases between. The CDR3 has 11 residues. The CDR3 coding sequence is TGCAGTGCTCCCTCGGGAGATACGCAGTATTTT. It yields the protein CSAPSGDTQYF.

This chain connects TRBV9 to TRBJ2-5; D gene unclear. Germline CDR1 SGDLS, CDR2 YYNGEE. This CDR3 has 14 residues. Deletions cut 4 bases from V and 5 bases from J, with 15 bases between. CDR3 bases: TGTGCCAGCAGCCCCGGATGGGCATGGGAGACCCAGTACTTC. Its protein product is CASSPGWAWETQYF.

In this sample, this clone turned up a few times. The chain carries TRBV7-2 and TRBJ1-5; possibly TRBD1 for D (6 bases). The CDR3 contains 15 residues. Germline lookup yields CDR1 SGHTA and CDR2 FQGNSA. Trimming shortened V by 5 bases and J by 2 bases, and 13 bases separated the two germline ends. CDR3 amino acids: CASSIQGSGNQPQHF. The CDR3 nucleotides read TGTGCCAGCAGCATCCAGGGGTCAGGCAATCAGCCCCAGCATTTT.

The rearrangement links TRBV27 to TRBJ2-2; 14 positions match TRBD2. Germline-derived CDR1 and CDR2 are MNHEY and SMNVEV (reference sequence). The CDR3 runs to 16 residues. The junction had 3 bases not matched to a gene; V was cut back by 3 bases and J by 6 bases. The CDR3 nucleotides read TGTGCCAGCAGTTTGGGACTAGCGGGGGTTTCCGGGGAGCTGTTTTTT. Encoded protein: CASSLGLAGVSGELFF.

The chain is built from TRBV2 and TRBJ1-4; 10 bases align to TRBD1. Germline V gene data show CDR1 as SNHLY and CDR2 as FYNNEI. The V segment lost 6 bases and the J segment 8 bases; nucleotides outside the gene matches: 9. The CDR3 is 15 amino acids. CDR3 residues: CASSLRQGAQEKLFF. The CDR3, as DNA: TGTGCCAGCAGCCTACGACAGGGGGCGCAGGAAAAACTGTTTTTT.

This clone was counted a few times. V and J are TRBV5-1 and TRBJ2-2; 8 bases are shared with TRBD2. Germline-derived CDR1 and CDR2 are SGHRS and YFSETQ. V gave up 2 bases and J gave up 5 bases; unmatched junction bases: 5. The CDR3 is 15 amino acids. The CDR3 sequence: CASSLGLAGTGELFF. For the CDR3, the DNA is TGCGCCAGCAGCTTAGGACTAGCCGGAACCGGGGAGCTGTTTTTT. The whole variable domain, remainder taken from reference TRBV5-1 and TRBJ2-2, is KAGVTQTPRYLIKTRGQQVTLSCSPISGHRSVSWYQQTPGQGLQFLFEYFSETQRNKGNFPGRFSGRQFSNSRSEMNVSTLELGDSALYLCASSLGLAGTGELFFGEGSRLTVL.

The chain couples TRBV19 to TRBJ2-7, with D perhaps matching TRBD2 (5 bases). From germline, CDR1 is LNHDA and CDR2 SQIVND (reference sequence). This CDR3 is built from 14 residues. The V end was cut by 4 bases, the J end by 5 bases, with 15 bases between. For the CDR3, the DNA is TGTGCCAGTAGTAAAGGTCGGGAAGTGGACGAGCAGTACTTC. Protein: CASSKGREVDEQYF.

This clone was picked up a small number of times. CDR3 sequence (DNA): TGTGCCAGCTTGCTGAGGGAGGGGCTGAACACTGAAGCTTTCTTT. It yields the protein CASLLREGLNTEAFF. The J gene is TRBJ1-1, the V gene TRBV5-4; tentative D call: TRBD1 (5 bases). The CDR3 sequence is 15 residues long. Germline lookup yields CDR1 SGHNT and CDR2 YYREEE (reference sequence). Trimming stripped 7 bases from V and 0 bases from J, with 16 bases between.

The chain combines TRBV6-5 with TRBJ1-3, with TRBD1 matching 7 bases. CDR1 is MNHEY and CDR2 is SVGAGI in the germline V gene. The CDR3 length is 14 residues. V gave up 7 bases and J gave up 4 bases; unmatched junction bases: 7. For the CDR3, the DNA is TGTGCCAGCAAACCCGGGACAGACGGAAACACCATATATTTT. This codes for CASKPGTDGNTIYF.

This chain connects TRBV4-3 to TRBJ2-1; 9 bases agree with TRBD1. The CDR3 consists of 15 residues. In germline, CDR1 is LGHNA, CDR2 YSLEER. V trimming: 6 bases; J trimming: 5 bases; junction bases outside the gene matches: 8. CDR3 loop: CASRPRDRANNEQFF. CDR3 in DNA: TGCGCCAGCAGGCCCCGGGACAGGGCCAACAATGAGCAGTTCTTC.

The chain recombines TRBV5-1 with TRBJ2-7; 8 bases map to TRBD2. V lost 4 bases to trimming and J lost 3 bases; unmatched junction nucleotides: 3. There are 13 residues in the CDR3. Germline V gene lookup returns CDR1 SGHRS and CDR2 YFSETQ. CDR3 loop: CASSAREGYEQYF. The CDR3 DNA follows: TGCGCCAGCAGCGCCCGGGAGGGCTACGAGCAGTACTTC.

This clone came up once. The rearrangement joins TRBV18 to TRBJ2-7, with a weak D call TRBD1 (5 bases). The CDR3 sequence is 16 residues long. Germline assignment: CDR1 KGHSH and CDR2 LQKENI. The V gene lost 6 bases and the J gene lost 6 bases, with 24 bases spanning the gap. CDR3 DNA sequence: TGTGCCAGCTCGAGCCAGGGCAGGGCTGGTCCCTCCGAGCAGTACTTC. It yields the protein CASSSQGRAGPSEQYF.

Here the CDR3 reads CASSVTGGNQPQHF. The DNA of the CDR3 is TGTGCCAGCAGCGTGACAGGGGGAAATCAGCCCCAGCATTTT. V and J are TRBV9 and TRBJ1-5; 9 bases are a match to TRBD1. The germline gives CDR1 SGDLS, CDR2 YYNGEE. The CDR3 consists of 14 residues. Trimming at V came to 2 bases and at J to 4 bases, leaving 1 base not matched to a gene. Full variable domain (missing parts from reference TRBV9 and TRBJ1-5): DSGVTQTPKHLITATGQRVTLRCSPRSGDLSVYWYQQSLDQGLQFLIQYYNGEERAKGNILERFSAQQFPDLHSELNLSSLELGDSALYFCASSVTGGNQPQHFGDGTRLSIL.

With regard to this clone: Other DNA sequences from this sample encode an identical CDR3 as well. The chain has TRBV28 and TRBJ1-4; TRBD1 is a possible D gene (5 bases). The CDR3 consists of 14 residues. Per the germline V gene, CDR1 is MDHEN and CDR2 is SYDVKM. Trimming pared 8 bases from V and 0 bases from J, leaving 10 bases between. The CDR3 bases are TGTGCCAGCGGGGCAACTCCAACTAATGAAAAACTGTTTTTT. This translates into CASGATPTNEKLFF.

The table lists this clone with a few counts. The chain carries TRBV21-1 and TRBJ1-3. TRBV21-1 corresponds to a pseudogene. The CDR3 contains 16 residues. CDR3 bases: TGTGCCAGCAGCAAAGGGGAGGGGCCGGGTCGGCACACCATATATTTT. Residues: CASSKGEGPGRHTIYF.

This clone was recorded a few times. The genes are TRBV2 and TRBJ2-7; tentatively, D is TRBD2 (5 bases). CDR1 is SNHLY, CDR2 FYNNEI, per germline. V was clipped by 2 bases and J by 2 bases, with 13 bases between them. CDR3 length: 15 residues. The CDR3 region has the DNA TGTGCCAGCAGTGAACTTTCGGACTTCCCCTACGAGCAGTACTTC. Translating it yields CASSELSDFPYEQYF. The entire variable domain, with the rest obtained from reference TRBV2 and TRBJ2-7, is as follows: EPEVTQTPSHQVTQMGQEVILRCVPISNHLYFYWYRQILGQKVEFLVSFYNNEISEKSEIFDDQFSVERPDGSNFTLKIRSTKLEDSAMYFCASSELSDFPYEQYFGPGTRLTVT.

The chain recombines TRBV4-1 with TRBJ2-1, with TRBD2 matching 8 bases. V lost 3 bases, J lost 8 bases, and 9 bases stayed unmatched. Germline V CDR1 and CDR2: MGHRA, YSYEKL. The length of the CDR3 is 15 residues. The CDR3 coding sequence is TGCGCCAGCAGCCAGGAAGCTGGGACTAGTTATGAGCAGTTCTTC. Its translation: CASSQEAGTSYEQFF.

The chain's CDR3 is CASSLKAGGLNEQFF. The CDR3 bases are TGTGCCAGCAGCTTGAAAGCGGGGGGGCTAAATGAGCAGTTCTTC. This rearrangement joins TRBV5-6 to TRBJ2-1, with TRBD2 matching 10 bases. This CDR3 comprises 15 residues. In germline, CDR1 is SGHDT, CDR2 YYEEEE. V was clipped by 1 base and J by 7 bases; unmatched bases: 5.

For the CDR3, the DNA is TGTGCCAGCAGCGTAGCAGGGGTCCGGTTCTCACCCCTCCACTTT. Its translation: CASSVAGVRFSPLHF. This rearrangement joins TRBV9 to TRBJ1-6, with D perhaps TRBD1 (6 bases). V lost 0 bases to trimming and J lost 10 bases, with 14 bases between them. The germline gives CDR1 SGDLS, CDR2 YYNGEE. This CDR3 contains 15 residues. Looking up the rest from reference TRBV9 and TRBJ1-6 gives the full variable domain: DSGVTQTPKHLITATGQRVTLRCSPRSGDLSVYWYQQSLDQGLQFLIQYYNGEERAKGNILERFSAQQFPDLHSELNLSSLELGDSALYFCASSVAGVRFSPLHFGNGTRLTVT.

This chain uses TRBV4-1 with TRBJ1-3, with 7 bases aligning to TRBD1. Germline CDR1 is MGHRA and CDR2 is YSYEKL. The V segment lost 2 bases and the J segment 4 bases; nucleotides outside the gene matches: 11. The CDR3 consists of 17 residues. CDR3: CASSQPKTGPSGNTIYF. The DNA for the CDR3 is TGCGCCAGCAGCCAACCTAAGACAGGGCCTTCAGGAAACACCATATATTTT.

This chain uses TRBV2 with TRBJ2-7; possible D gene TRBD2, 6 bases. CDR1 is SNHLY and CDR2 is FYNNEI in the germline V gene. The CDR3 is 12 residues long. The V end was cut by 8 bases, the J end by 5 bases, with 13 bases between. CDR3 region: CASSTGLHEQYF. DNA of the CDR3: TGTGCCAGCTCGACCGGACTACACGAGCAGTACTTC.

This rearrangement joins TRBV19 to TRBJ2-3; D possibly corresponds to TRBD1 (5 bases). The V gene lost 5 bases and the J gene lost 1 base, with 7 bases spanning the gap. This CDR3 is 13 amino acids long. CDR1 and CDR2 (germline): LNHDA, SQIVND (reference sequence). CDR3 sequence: CASSDRRTDTQYF. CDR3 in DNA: TGTGCCAGTAGTGACAGACGCACAGATACGCAGTATTTT.

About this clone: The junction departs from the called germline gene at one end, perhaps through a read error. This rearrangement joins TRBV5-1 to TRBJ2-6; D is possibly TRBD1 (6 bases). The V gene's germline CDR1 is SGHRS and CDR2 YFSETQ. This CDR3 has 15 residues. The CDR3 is CASSETGSGANGLTF. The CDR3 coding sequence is TGCGCCAGCAGCGAGACAGGCTCTGGGGCCAACGGCCTGACTTTC. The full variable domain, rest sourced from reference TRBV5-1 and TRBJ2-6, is KAGVTQTPRYLIKTRGQQVTLSCSPISGHRSVSWYQQTPGQGLQFLFEYFSETQRNKGNFPGRFSGRQFSNSRSEMNVSTLELGDSALYLCASSETGSGANGLTFGAGSRLTVL.

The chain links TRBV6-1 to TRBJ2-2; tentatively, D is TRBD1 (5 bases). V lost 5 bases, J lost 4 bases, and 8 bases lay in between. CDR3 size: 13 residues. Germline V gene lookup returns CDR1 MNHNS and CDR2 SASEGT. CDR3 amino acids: CASSSGFTGELFF. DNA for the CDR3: TGTGCCAGCAGTTCAGGGTTCACCGGGGAGCTGTTTTTT.

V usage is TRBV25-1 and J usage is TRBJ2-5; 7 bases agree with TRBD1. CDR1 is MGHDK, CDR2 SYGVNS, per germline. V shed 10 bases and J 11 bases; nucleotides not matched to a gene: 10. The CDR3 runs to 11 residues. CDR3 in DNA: TGTGCCACCACAGGGGTGGGTGCGCAGTACTTC. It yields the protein CATTGVGAQYF.

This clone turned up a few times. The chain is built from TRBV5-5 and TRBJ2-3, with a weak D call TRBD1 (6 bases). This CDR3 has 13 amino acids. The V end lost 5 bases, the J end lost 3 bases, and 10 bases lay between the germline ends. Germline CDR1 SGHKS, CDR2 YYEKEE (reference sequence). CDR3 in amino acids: CASSHRVTDTQYF. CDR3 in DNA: TGTGCCAGCAGTCACAGGGTTACAGATACGCAGTATTTT.